The present entry profiles one TCR beta chain with its context. This specimen comes from a study of cytomegalovirus exposure and HLA in healthy donors. V trimming: 5 bases; J trimming: 3 bases; junction bases outside the gene matches: 18. The CDR3 covers 19 residues. CDR1 is SGHVS and CDR2 is FQNEAQ in the germline V gene. PCR employed 60 Vbeta and 13 Jbeta primers. Repertoires were generated with immunoSEQ multiplex PCR, while TCRdb's copy carries only in-frame clones and drops some. The table records over 150,000 clones, approximately 80% of them present only once. The sequence derives from a middle-aged woman in good health and CMV-seropositive. This sequence joins TRBV7-8 and TRBJ2-7; 11 bases are shared with TRBD2. Sequencing input: PBMCs. CDR3 in amino acids: CASSKEGVTLTSGSYEQYF. CDR3 DNA sequence: TGTGCCAGCAGCAAAGAAGGAGTGACCTTAACTAGCGGGAGCTACGAGCAGTACTTC.